The source of this T cell receptor (beta chain) is a study of T cells after yellow fever vaccination. About the study: Researchers used SMART-Seq v4 Ultra Low Input to prepare fractions that had low cell numbers.

Per the germline V gene, CDR1 is DFQATT and CDR2 is SNEGSKA (reference sequence). J gave up 3 bases and V 2 bases, and 18 bases lay outside the gene matches. The CDR3 covers 18 residues. Production of TCR cDNA was by 5'RACE template switching, which also added a universal primer site and UMIs. A single record per CDR3 protein comes from TCRdb applying MiXCR to the 5' RACE reads. In the table there are some 300,000 distinct CDR3 sequences, approximately 8% of which are singletons. Whole-study results and caveats: Though weaker, the secondary response peaked faster, on day 5 versus 15. It was a small share of clonotypes that appeared in both CD4 and CD8 compartments.

This clonotype was counted between two and nine times. Its antigen is undetermined. This material consisted of PBMCs, taken roughly 47 days after the first yellow fever vaccination. The gene calls are TRBV20-1 and TRBJ1-2; 7 bases line up with TRBD1. This TCR came from a man aged 18 to 29 who received the YFV17D yellow fever vaccine. The CDR3 nucleotides read TGCAGTGCTAGAAGCTTCGACAGGGAAAATCGCGGCGACTATGGCTACACCTTC. Its protein is CSARSFDRENRGDYGYTF.